What follows are 3 T cell receptor beta chains derived from one specimen sequenced in a study of identical twins. TCRdb reanalysed the 5' RACE reads using MiXCR and keeps one entry per CDR3 protein. The profile shows just over 500,000 distinct CDR3 sequences, approximately 22% of them singletons. This sample was shared with a second study, whose subject was T cells expressing NK-cell markers.

Input material: CD4+ T cells sorted from blood. These receptors were taken from a woman aged 18-29 years in good health.

The chain carries TRBV20-1 and TRBJ2-2, with D perhaps matching TRBD1 (6 bases). CDR3 size: 15 residues. Germline loops: CDR1 DFQATT, CDR2 SNEGSKA (reference sequence). The V gene lost 1 base and the J gene lost 2 bases, with 11 bases spanning the gap. The CDR3 loop is CSARAGQTNTGELFF. The CDR3 nucleotides are TGCAGTGCTAGAGCCGGACAGACCAACACCGGGGAGCTGTTTTTT.

The sample holds a few counts of this clonotype. This CDR3 is CASSTTPSSYNEQFF. The CDR3 nucleotides are TGTGCCAGCAGTACCACTCCTAGCTCCTACAATGAGCAGTTCTTC. The J gene is TRBJ2-1, the V gene TRBV12-3 or TRBV12-4; D is ambiguous. Trimming took 5 bases from V and 0 from J, leaving 11 bases between them. CDR3 length equals 15 residues.

The chain recombines TRBV5-1 with TRBJ2-5; 8 nucleotides align to TRBD2. CDR3 size: 16 residues. Germline trimming cut 0 bases from V and 5 bases from J; bases unmatched to any gene: 9. Germline values: CDR1 SGHRS, CDR2 YFSETQ. The CDR3 region has the DNA TGCGCCAGCAGCTTGGGAGCGGGAGCAACGAGTGAGACCCAGTACTTC. Protein sequence: CASSLGAGATSETQYF.